The present entry profiles one T cell receptor beta chain with its context. Profiled with immunoSEQ multiplex PCR; TCRdb holds only in-frame clones, not every one. The sample contains 450,000 to 700,000 clones, 95% of which appear only once. Cells designated naive CD8 were CD45RO-negative and were positively selected for CCR7, with terminally differentiated effector memory CD45RA+ cells excluded. Donors included only healthy HIV-negative adults lacking recent acute infections or vaccinations. The data originate from a study of shared clonotypes between healthy human individuals. The CDR3 runs 17 residues. Germline V gene lookup returns CDR1 SGDLS and CDR2 YYNGEE. V lost 3 bases and J lost 2; bases outside the gene matches: 6.

The sequenced material came from naive CD8+ T cells sorted from blood. The gene calls are TRBV9 and TRBJ2-1; 12 nucleotides align to TRBD2. The TCR originated in a woman in her 30s in good health. CDR3 nucleotides: TGTGCCAGCAGCGCGTACGGACTAGCGGGGACCTACAATGAGCAGTTCTTC. Amino acids: CASSAYGLAGTYNEQFF.